The rows below give T cell receptor beta chains drawn from one sample of a study of T cells after yellow fever vaccination. TCRdb itself ran the 5' RACE reads through MiXCR, one entry per CDR3 protein. The sample has 450,000 to 550,000 distinct CDR3 sequences, 15% to 20% seen once. The source material was PBMCs, sampled 15 days after the yellow fever booster vaccination. These receptors were obtained from a man under 40 who received the YFV17D yellow fever vaccine. Each CDR3 is given with its conserved first and last residue. D genes are given only for firm matches. Expanded clones are given a class, and other clones once, few, many or no size at all.

TRBV3-1	TRBJ1-5	.	TRBD1	CASSSGTGGNQPQHF	TGTGCCAGCAGTTCCGGGACAGGGGGGAATCAGCCCCAGCATTTT
TRBV28	TRBJ2-7	.	TRBD1	CASSPRQGQYF	TGTGCCAGCAGTCCCCGACAGGGGCAGTACTTC
TRBV28	TRBJ2-7	.	TRBD1	CASSPPGTGAYEQYF	TGTGCCAGCAGTCCCCCCGGGACAGGGGCCTACGAGCAGTACTTC
TRBV2	TRBJ2-5	few	TRBD1	CASRLDRGKETQYF	TGTGCCAGCAGGCTAGACAGGGGGAAAGAGACCCAGTACTTC
TRBV9	TRBJ2-5	few	TRBD2	CASPPTRAGGSETQYF	TGTGCCAGCCCCCCGACGAGAGCGGGAGGGTCAGAGACCCAGTACTTC
TRBV12-3/TRBV12-4	TRBJ2-3	once	.	CASSPDGRVRDTLYF	TGTGCCAGCAGTCCGGACGGGAGAGTTAGAGATACGCTGTATTTT
TRBV6-2/TRBV6-3	TRBJ2-1	.	TRBD2	CASSYSSWAPTSGSSYNEQFF	TGTGCCAGCAGTTACTCTTCGTGGGCCCCTACCAGCGGGAGTTCCTACAATGAGCAGTTCTTC
TRBV12-3/TRBV12-4	TRBJ2-7	.	TRBD1	CASTREGTGVFYEQYF	TGTGCCAGCACCAGAGAAGGGACAGGGGTGTTCTACGAGCAGTACTTC
TRBV12-3/TRBV12-4	TRBJ2-5	.	.	CASSFRQTPRQETQYF	TGTGCCAGCAGCTTCAGACAGACTCCCCGCCAAGAGACCCAGTACTTC
TRBV20-1	TRBJ2-7	few	.	CSARAPERAYEQYF	TGCAGTGCTAGAGCTCCTGAGAGGGCCTACGAGCAGTACTTC
TRBV4-3	TRBJ2-3	.	TRBD2	CASSQARTSGTDTQYF	TGCGCCAGCAGCCAAGCCCGGACTAGCGGCACAGATACGCAGTATTTT
TRBV19	TRBJ2-1	few	.	CASSIDLDEQFF	TGTGCCAGTAGTATAGATCTGGATGAGCAGTTCTTC
TRBV29-1	TRBJ2-2	.	.	CSVGRGENTGELFF	TGCAGCGTGGGGAGGGGGGAGAACACCGGGGAGCTGTTTTTT
TRBV7-9	TRBJ1-1	few	.	CASTLLARDTEAFF	TGTGCCAGCACCCTACTCGCAAGAGACACTGAAGCTTTCTTT